The source of this T cell receptor beta chain is a study of OX40 agonist ivuxolimab in advanced cancers. The table came from immunoSEQ multiplex PCR; TCRdb's copy has only in-frame clones and leaves some out. Of approximately 39,000 clones listed, roughly 87% are singletons. The CDR3 loop spans 13 amino acids. The germline gives CDR1 SGHNT, CDR2 YYREEE (reference sequence). V lost 4 bases to trimming and J lost 1 base, with 8 bases between them. V usage is TRBV5-4 and J usage is TRBJ1-1, with a tentative D call TRBD1 (5 bases). Material: CD4+ or CD8+ T cells sorted from blood, obtained in a trial of the OX40 agonist ivuxolimab. The origin of this receptor is an adult with an advanced solid tumor such as melanoma, head and neck, liver or kidney cancer. The chain's CDR3 is CASSRGPNTEAFF. The CDR3 DNA follows: TGTGCCAGCAGCCGGGGACCGAACACTGAAGCTTTCTTT.